Below, 21 T cell receptor beta chains from the same sample are listed, as sequenced in a study of blood T cell repertoires in COVID-19. Libraries were prepared by immunoSEQ multiplex PCR; TCRdb keeps only in-frame clonotypes and omits some of them. The sample lists 250,000 to 350,000 clones; approximately 86% were seen once. The material sequenced was peripheral blood. The receptors were sampled from a woman between 25 and 40 years old who had recovered from COVID-19.

This chain links TRBV30 with TRBJ1-5; no clear D. CDR1 is GTSNPN, CDR2 SVGIG, per germline (reference sequence). V was cut by 3 bases and J by 2 bases, with 14 bases left in between. The CDR3 consists of 15 residues. In DNA, the CDR3 is TGTGCCTGGAGCGGTGGACTGGGTGGCAATCAGCCCCAGCATTTT. Amino acid sequence: CAWSGGLGGNQPQHF.

The V gene is TRBV10-3, the J gene TRBJ1-4, with TRBD1 matching 8 bases. The germline V gene encodes CDR1 ENHRY and CDR2 SYGVKD. The CDR3 contains 15 residues. J lost 4 bases, V lost 3 bases, and 4 bases had no gene match. This CDR3 reads CAISDTTGVNEKLFF. CDR3 DNA sequence: TGTGCCATCAGTGACACGACAGGGGTTAATGAAAAACTGTTTTTT.

This sequence joins TRBV10-2 and TRBJ2-5; TRBD1 matches at 8 bases. Germline trimming cut 6 bases from V and 4 bases from J; bases unmatched to any gene: 10. The CDR3 covers 15 residues. Germline V CDR1 and CDR2: WSHSY, SAAADI. CDR3 in DNA: TGCGCCAGCAGGCGAGGACAGGGAAGGGCAGAGACCCAGTACTTC. It translates to CASRRGQGRAETQYF.

J is TRBJ1-2 and V is TRBV5-4; unclear D gene. V was trimmed by 2 bases and J by 3 bases, leaving 5 bases between them. The length of the CDR3 is 12 residues. CDR1 is SGHNT, CDR2 YYREEE, per germline (reference sequence). The CDR3 loop is CASSFGDYGYTF. The CDR3, as DNA: TGTGCCAGCAGCTTCGGGGACTATGGCTACACCTTC. Full variable domain (rest looked up from reference TRBV5-4 and TRBJ1-2): ETGVTQSPTHLIKTRGQQVTLRCSSQSGHNTVSWYQQALGQGPQFIFQYYREEENGRGNFPPRFSGLQFPNYSSELNVNALELDDSALYLCASSFGDYGYTFGSGTRLTVV.

The chain uses TRBV6-6 and TRBJ1-2; 7 nucleotides line up with TRBD1. The CDR3 runs 17 residues. J was trimmed by 0 bases and V by 5 bases; bases with no gene match: 12. In germline, CDR1 is MNHNY, CDR2 SVGAGI (reference sequence). The CDR3 DNA is TGTGCCAGCAGTCCCTACCGGGACAGCGAGGCTAACTATGGCTACACCTTC. Translated: CASSPYRDSEANYGYTF.

This sequence joins TRBV4-1 and TRBJ1-5; D unclear. There are 15 residues in the CDR3. Germline V CDR1 and CDR2: MGHRA, YSYEKL. V lost 1 base, J lost 8 bases, and 15 bases lay in between. The CDR3 reads CASSQVLSGQEPQHF. In DNA form, the CDR3 reads TGCGCCAGCAGCCAAGTTCTAAGCGGCCAGGAGCCCCAGCATTTT.

The DNA of the CDR3 is TGTGCCAGCAGCTTTAGCGGGGGGGTCGATACGCAGTATTTT. Amino acid sequence: CASSFSGGVDTQYF. The chain couples TRBV5-6 to TRBJ2-3; 11 nucleotides align to TRBD2. The CDR3 runs to 14 residues. The trim removed 2 bases at V and 6 bases at J, leaving 2 bases unmatched. Germline values: CDR1 SGHDT, CDR2 YYEEEE. Full variable domain (missing parts from reference TRBV5-6 and TRBJ2-3): DAGVTQSPTHLIKTRGQQVTLRCSPKSGHDTVSWYQQALGQGPQFIFQYYEEEERQRGNFPDRFSGHQFPNYSSELNVNALLLGDSALYLCASSFSGGVDTQYFGPGTRLTVL.

The gene calls are TRBV12-5 and TRBJ2-1; 9 nucleotides align to TRBD1. This CDR3 has 16 amino acids. V gave up 4 bases and J gave up 2 bases; unmatched junction bases: 6. CDR1 LGHNT and CDR2 FRNRAP come from the germline V gene. The CDR3 bases are TGTGCTAGTGGTTCGGACAGGGGAAGGGCCTACAATGAGCAGTTCTTC. It is translated as CASGSDRGRAYNEQFF. Drawing the rest from reference TRBV12-5 and TRBJ2-1, the complete variable domain is DARVTQTPRHKVTEMGQEVTMRCQPILGHNTVFWYRQTMMQGLELLAYFRNRAPLDDSGMPKDRFSAEMPDATLATLKIQPSEPRDSAVYFCASGSDRGRAYNEQFFGPGTRLTVL.

This clone showed up just once. The chain carries TRBV27 and TRBJ2-1; D is possibly TRBD2 (6 bases). Trimming removed 5 bases at V and 8 bases at J, with 16 bases between. Germline V gene data show CDR1 as MNHEY and CDR2 as SMNVEV (reference sequence). This CDR3 contains 14 residues. CDR3 DNA sequence: TGTGCCAGCAGTCCATTGACTAGTGTGGATGAGCAGTTCTTC. This translates into CASSPLTSVDEQFF.

V gene TRBV21-1 combines with J gene TRBJ1-2; whether TRBD1, the table's D call, matches the DNA was not checked. TRBV21-1 has pseudogene status. This CDR3 is built from 15 residues. As DNA, the CDR3 is TGTGCCAGCAGCAACCAAAAGGACAGTAACTATGGCTACACCTTC. Translation gives CASSNQKDSNYGYTF.

The chain joins TRBV19 to TRBJ2-1; a possible D gene is TRBD1 (5 bases). V lost 5 bases to trimming and J lost 9 bases, with 17 bases between them. Germline CDR1 is LNHDA and CDR2 is SQIVND (reference sequence). The CDR3 runs 14 residues. The CDR3 here is CASSPQGRELEQFF. The CDR3 DNA reads as TGTGCCAGTAGTCCCCAGGGAAGGGAACTTGAGCAGTTCTTC.

CDR3 sequence: CASSFLRDRGHTEAFF. For the CDR3, the DNA is TGTGCCAGCAGCTTTCTAAGGGACAGGGGGCACACTGAAGCTTTCTTT. The chain has TRBV11-2 and TRBJ1-1; 12 bases align to TRBD1. J was trimmed by 3 bases and V by 3 bases; bases with no gene match: 5. CDR3 length: 16 amino acids. The germline V gene has CDR1 SGHAT and CDR2 FQNNGV.

V usage is TRBV30 and J usage is TRBJ1-2; TRBD1 matches 7 bases. The V segment lost 1 base and the J segment 6 bases; nucleotides outside the gene matches: 8. The CDR3 is made up of 14 amino acids. Germline-derived CDR1 and CDR2 are GTSNPN and SVGIG (reference sequence). CDR3 nucleotides: TGTGCCTGGAGTGCTTACACAGGGGCCCATGGCTACACCTTC. Amino acid sequence: CAWSAYTGAHGYTF.

This clone was found once. This sequence joins TRBV7-2 and TRBJ1-5; D is unclear. V shed 5 bases and J shed 1 base, with 9 bases lying between them. From germline, CDR1 is SGHTA and CDR2 FQGNSA. The CDR3 is 14 amino acids. As DNA, the CDR3 is TGTGCCAGCAGCGCAGGAGGGAGCAATCAGCCCCAGCATTTT. This encodes CASSAGGSNQPQHF.

The chain joins TRBV23-1 to TRBJ2-3; D remains ambiguous. TRBV23-1 is placed among ORFs of uncertain function. This CDR3 is built from 14 residues. V gave up 0 bases and J gave up 0 bases, with 4 bases separating them. CDR3 in amino acids: CASSQSSSTDTQYF. In nucleotides, the CDR3 is TGCGCCAGCAGTCAATCTTCTAGCACAGATACGCAGTATTTT.

The genes are TRBV5-6 and TRBJ2-7, with TRBD2 matching over 7 bases. This CDR3 is built from 14 residues. Germline V gene lookup returns CDR1 SGHDT and CDR2 YYEEEE. The V segment lost 0 bases and the J segment 3 bases; nucleotides outside the gene matches: 3. CDR3 loop: CASSLVQRGYEQYF. The CDR3 coding sequence is TGTGCCAGCAGCTTGGTGCAGCGGGGCTACGAGCAGTACTTC.

The chain couples TRBV4-1 to TRBJ2-1, with D possibly matching TRBD2 (5 bases). V was cut by 4 bases and J by 8 bases, with 18 bases left in between. The CDR3 contains 15 residues. Germline CDR1 reads MGHRA; CDR2 reads YSYEKL. The CDR3 here is CASSPRGTREDEQFF. Written as DNA, the CDR3 is TGCGCCAGCAGCCCAAGAGGAACTAGAGAAGATGAGCAGTTCTTC.

The chain uses TRBV28 and TRBJ2-7; the match to TRBD1 covers 12 bases. V was clipped by 1 base and J by 5 bases; unmatched bases: 3. CDR1 and CDR2 from the germline V gene are MDHEN and SYDVKM. The length of the CDR3 is 15 residues. The CDR3 protein is CASSLLGTGGHEQYF. The CDR3 region has the DNA TGTGCCAGCAGTTTATTGGGGACAGGGGGCCACGAGCAGTACTTC.

This clone was counted a single time. V is TRBV2 and J is TRBJ2-1, with 9 bases aligning to TRBD2. Per the germline V gene, CDR1 is SNHLY and CDR2 is FYNNEI. The CDR3 has 18 residues. Trimming cost V 6 bases and J 3 bases; bases outside gene matches: 15. DNA for the CDR3: TGTGCCAGCAGCCAAAGAAGACCTAGCGGGGTATTCTACAATGAGCAGTTCTTC. Protein sequence: CASSQRRPSGVFYNEQFF.

The chain has TRBV2 and TRBJ1-1, with TRBD1 matching 7 bases. This CDR3 is built from 15 residues. Germline values: CDR1 SNHLY, CDR2 FYNNEI. J lost 0 bases, V lost 7 bases, and 8 bases had no gene match. Written as DNA, the CDR3 is TGTGCCAGCACGCCGGACAGGCAAATGAACACTGAAGCTTTCTTT. It specifies CASTPDRQMNTEAFF.

This chain uses TRBV7-2 with TRBJ2-7; D gene ambiguous. V was clipped by 2 bases and J by 0 bases, with 8 bases between them. CDR3 size: 14 residues. Germline V gene sequence: CDR1 SGHTA, CDR2 FQGNSA. The CDR3, as DNA: TGTGCCAGCAGCTTATATGGGCCCTCCTACGAGCAGTACTTC. As protein: CASSLYGPSYEQYF.